The clone carrying this T cell receptor beta chain appeared once. The antigen remains unidentified. This sample is part of a study of OX40 agonist ivuxolimab in advanced cancers. On the study more broadly: Ivuxolimab, an agonist antibody against OX40 (CD134), was given to patients. Of the patients, three showed partial responses, one with hepatocellular carcinoma and two with cutaneous melanoma.

This table comes from immunoSEQ multiplex PCR, and its TCRdb copy is limited to in-frame clones, with some not included. The sample includes tens of thousands of clones, over 75% seen only once; the top ten take 6.5%. General study points: CD4+ T cells averaged fewer expanded clones than CD8+ T cells. CD4+ and CD8+ blood T cells expanded clonally by week 6 at 0.1 to 3.0 mg/kg.

Germline V lookup: CDR1 SEHNR, CDR2 FQNEAQ (reference sequence). The CDR3 runs 15 residues. Trimming removed 1 base from V and 3 bases from J, with 12 bases in between. The sequence came from an adult with an advanced solid tumor such as melanoma, head and neck, liver or kidney cancer. This specimen consisted of CD4+ or CD8+ T cells sorted from blood, obtained in a trial of the OX40 agonist ivuxolimab. The V and J genes are TRBV7-9 and TRBJ1-2; a possible D gene is TRBD1 (6 bases). The CDR3 DNA sequence: TGTGCCAGCAGCTTAGATGGGACATCTTACTATGGCTACACCTTC. This codes for CASSLDGTSYYGYTF.